This TCR beta chain emerged from a study of CD4 T cells in relation to SARS-CoV-2 and coronaviruses. The V gene lost 5 bases and the J gene lost 7 bases, with 12 bases spanning the gap. The CDR3 has 13 amino acids. The germline gives CDR1 LNHDA, CDR2 SQIVND (reference sequence). Unexposed donor CD4+ T cells date from about 2011-2018, before the COVID-19 pandemic. CD4+ T cells were isolated from the cells after less than 13 days of culture. Testing used SARS-CoV-2 S/N and four cold-coronavirus spikes on unexposed-donor CD4+ T cells, cells permitting. The repertoire was sequenced with immunoSEQ multiplex PCR; TCRdb's copy has only in-frame clones and lacks some. This sample has around 20,000 clones, with around 80% found just once. Regarding this clone: Its specificity is unknown.

The sequencing sample was made of CD4+ T cells from PBMCs, cultured in vitro. The chain recombines TRBV19 with TRBJ1-5; D remains ambiguous. The TCR was taken from a human donor in good health. The CDR3 loop reads CASSGPTHQPQHF. CDR3 DNA sequence: TGTGCCAGTAGTGGGCCGACTCACCAGCCCCAGCATTTT.